The 2 T cell receptor beta chains given below trace back to one sample, sequenced in a study of blood T cell repertoires in COVID-19. The repertoire was sequenced with immunoSEQ multiplex PCR; TCRdb's copy has only in-frame clones and lacks some. The sample contains hundreds of thousands of clones, about 87% of which appear only once. Sequencing input: peripheral blood. The receptors come from a human donor in a cohort sampled during active COVID-19.

This clone was picked up a small number of times. The V call is TRBV25-1, the J call TRBJ2-5; 12 nucleotides match TRBD2. V lost 3 bases and J lost 5; bases outside the gene matches: 7. CDR3 size: 16 residues. Germline V gene lookup returns CDR1 MGHDK and CDR2 SYGVNS. CDR3 DNA sequence: TGTGCCAGCAGTGACCCGTGGACTAGCGGGACTGAGACCCAGTACTTC. This sequence encodes CASSDPWTSGTETQYF.

The V and J genes are TRBV7-3 and TRBJ2-2, with a possible D match to TRBD2 (7 bases). Germline loops: CDR1 SGHTA, CDR2 FQGTGA. Trimming stripped 10 bases from V and 2 bases from J, with 14 bases between. The CDR3 extends over 14 amino acids. DNA for the CDR3: TGTGCCACCAAAAGCGGGACAAACACCGGGGAGCTGTTTTTT. Its protein product is CATKSGTNTGELFF.